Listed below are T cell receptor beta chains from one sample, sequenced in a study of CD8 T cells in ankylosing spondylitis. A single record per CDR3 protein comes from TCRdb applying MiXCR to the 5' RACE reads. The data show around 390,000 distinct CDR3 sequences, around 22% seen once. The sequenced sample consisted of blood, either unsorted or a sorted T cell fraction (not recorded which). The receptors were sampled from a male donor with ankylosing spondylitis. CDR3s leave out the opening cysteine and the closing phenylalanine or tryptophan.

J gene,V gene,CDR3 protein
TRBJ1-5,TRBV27,ATKTGGKPQH
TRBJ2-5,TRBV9,ASSETSSRVGETQY
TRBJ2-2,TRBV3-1,ASSQDFVREAGGVNTGELF
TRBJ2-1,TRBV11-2,ASSQEVGAVYNEQF
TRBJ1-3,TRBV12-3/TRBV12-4,ASSPFLTGLGNTIY
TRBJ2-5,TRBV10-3,AISGSGTLQETQY
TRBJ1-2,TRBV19,ASKAPTGAGGYT
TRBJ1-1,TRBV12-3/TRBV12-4,ASSASGGTEAF
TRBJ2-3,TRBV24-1,ATSDPTGVGTDTQY
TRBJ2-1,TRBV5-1,ASSLNSISYNEQF
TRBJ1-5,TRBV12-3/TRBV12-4,ASSIRGLSNQPQH
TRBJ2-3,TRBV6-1,ASSPRQASPYNTDTQY
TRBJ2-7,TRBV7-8,ASSWEAEQY
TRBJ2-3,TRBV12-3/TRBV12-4,ASSLEGTDTQY
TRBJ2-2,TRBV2,ASRPRQGETGELF
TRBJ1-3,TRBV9,ASSVVGTGGNTIY
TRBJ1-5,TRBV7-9,ASSPEGEGNQPQH
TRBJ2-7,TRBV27,ASSLRDDSNEQY
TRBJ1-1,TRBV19,ASSPPGGQSLAF
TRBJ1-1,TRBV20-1,SAGRAF
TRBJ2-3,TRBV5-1,ASSLGLAGPTDTQY
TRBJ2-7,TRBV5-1,ASSTTGGEQYEQY
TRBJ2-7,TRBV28,ASSLVPATYEQY
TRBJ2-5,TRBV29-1,SVEEAGAPLQY
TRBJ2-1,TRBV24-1,ATSDIGGDRNEQF
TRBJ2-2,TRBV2,ASSEERGRAGELF
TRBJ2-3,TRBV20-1,SARRPATDTQY
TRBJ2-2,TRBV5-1,ASSLTTGLTGELF
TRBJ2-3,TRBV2,ASSAGTSSTDTQY
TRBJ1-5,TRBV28,ASGGQGYQPQH
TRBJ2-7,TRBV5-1,ASSLVAREYEQY
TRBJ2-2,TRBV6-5,ASSWTSGTTGELF
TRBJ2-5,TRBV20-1,SAREGTGRRQGAQY
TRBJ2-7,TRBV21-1,ASSRQGTSGRKSSYEQY
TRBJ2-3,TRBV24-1,ATSDLRREDTQY
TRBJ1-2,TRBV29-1,SVEGSDYGYT
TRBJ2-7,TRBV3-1,ASSRSDTYEQY
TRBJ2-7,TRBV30,AWRIGRDTYEQY
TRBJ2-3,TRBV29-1,SVSSGRGSDTQY
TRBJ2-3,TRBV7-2,ASSFPGTKITQY
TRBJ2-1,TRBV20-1,SAARGTYNEQF
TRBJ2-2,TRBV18,ASSPETTGELF
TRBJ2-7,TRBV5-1,ASSFQPGQAYEQY
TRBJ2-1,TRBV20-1,SASAFGGISYNEQF
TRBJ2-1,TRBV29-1,SASSRIRPDEQF
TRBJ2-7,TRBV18,ASSPPTEFYEQY
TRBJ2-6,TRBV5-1,ASNNPSGANVLT
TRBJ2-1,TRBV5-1,ASSQTRSGNEQF
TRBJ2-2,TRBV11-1,ASSLKLTGPINTGELF